This T cell receptor beta chain was recorded in a study of cytomegalovirus exposure and HLA in healthy donors. Comments on this clone: Its antigen is not identified.

Study-wide findings and caveats: An analysis was carried out later, and it reportedly showed fewer N-insertions in an Asian-associated ancestry cluster than the approximately 670-donor mean. The classifier reportedly diagnosed cytomegalovirus status with high specificity and sensitivity. The CMV antigen specificity of three CMV-associated chains was confirmed through in vitro analysis. Later analysis showed TCR association rates varying by HLA locus, highest for DRB1 and lowest for HLA-C.

It was with 60 Vbeta and 13 Jbeta primers that the PCR ran. TCRdb's table, derived via immunoSEQ multiplex PCR, lists solely in-frame clones and lacks some. The repertoire holds about 150,000 clones, with 84% as singletons. This CDR3 is 12 amino acids long. Germline values: CDR1 MNHEY, CDR2 SMNVEV (reference sequence). Trimming removed 2 bases from V and 11 bases from J, with 10 bases in between. Sequenced input: PBMCs. The chain couples TRBV27 to TRBJ2-4; tentatively, D is TRBD1 (7 bases). The sequence was collected from a man aged 18 to 29 in good health and CMV-seronegative. The CDR3 here is CASSLDREVQYF. DNA for the CDR3: TGTGCCAGCAGTTTAGACAGGGAGGTTCAGTACTTC.